This T cell receptor beta chain originates from a study of T-cell reconstitution after alpha-beta-depleted transplantation in children. Whole-study findings and limits: Approximately two months post-transplant, alpha-beta T cells reportedly originated from several hundred expanded graft clones. The high TCRbeta diversity at day 60 in some patients came from surviving recipient T cells and thymic progenitors. Newly produced T cells mostly provided counts and TCRbeta diversity after one year, as hyperexpanded clones declined.

Preparation of the TCRbeta library was carried out with unique molecular identifiers. TCRdb re-called the PCR reads through MiXCR, storing one row per CDR3 protein. The top ten hold over 7.5% of the sample, which has around 300,000 distinct CDR3 sequences, almost 8% seen once. This clonotype was seen many times. The antigen is unknown. The starting material was peripheral blood, obtained 360 days after TCRalphabeta/CD19-depleted stem cell transplant. This TCR was sampled from a female patient under 10 years old who had a stem cell transplant for Fanconi anemia, so the T cells may come from the graft donor.

CDR3 protein: CASSPAGTDTQYF. For the CDR3, the DNA is TGTGCCAGCAGCCCGGCGGGCACAGATACGCAGTATTTT. This chain connects TRBV7-6 to TRBJ2-3; D ambiguous. Deletions cut 5 bases from V and 1 base from J, with 7 bases between. Per germline, CDR1 SGHVS and CDR2 FNYEAQ. The CDR3 runs to 13 residues.